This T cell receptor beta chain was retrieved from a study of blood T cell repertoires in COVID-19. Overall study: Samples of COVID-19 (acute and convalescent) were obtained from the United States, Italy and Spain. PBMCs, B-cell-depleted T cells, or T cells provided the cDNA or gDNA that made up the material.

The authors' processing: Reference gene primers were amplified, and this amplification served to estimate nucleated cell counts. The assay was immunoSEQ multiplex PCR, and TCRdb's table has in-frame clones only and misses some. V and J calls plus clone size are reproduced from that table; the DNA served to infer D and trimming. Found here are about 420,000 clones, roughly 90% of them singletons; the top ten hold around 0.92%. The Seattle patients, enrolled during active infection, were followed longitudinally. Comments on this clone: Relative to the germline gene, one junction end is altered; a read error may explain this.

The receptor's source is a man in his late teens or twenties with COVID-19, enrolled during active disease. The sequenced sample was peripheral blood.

The CDR3 sequence: CASSLDRGSNEQFF. DNA of the CDR3: TGTGCCAGCAGTTTAGACAGGGGAAGCAATGAGCAGTTCTTC. V and J are TRBV7-9 and TRBJ2-1; TRBD1 aligns across 8 bases. The CDR3 covers 14 residues. Germline assignment: CDR1 SEHNR and CDR2 FQNEAQ (reference sequence).